This TCR beta chain was sequenced during a study of CD8+ T cells in alopecia areata. The treatment: oral pan-JAK inhibitor, 5-10 mg twice daily. Sequencing templates came from extracted RNA that was reverse transcribed into cDNA. The data were produced by immunoSEQ multiplex PCR, yet TCRdb's version contains in-frame clones alone and is incomplete. The data show about 64,000 clones, around 42% seen once. This CDR3 spans 14 amino acids. V was shortened by 3 bases and J by 7 bases, with 16 bases between the two germline ends. Germline V CDR1 and CDR2: SNHLY, FYNNEI. The chain is built from TRBV2 and TRBJ2-7; the D is unclear. Specimen: CD8+ T cells sorted from blood, collected around week 37, from a patient treated with tofacitinib. The source of this sequence is a human donor with alopecia areata. The CDR3 DNA reads TGTGCCAGCAGTGAGATAGGTGACGCTTGGGAGCAGTACTTC. Translating gives CASSEIGDAWEQYF.